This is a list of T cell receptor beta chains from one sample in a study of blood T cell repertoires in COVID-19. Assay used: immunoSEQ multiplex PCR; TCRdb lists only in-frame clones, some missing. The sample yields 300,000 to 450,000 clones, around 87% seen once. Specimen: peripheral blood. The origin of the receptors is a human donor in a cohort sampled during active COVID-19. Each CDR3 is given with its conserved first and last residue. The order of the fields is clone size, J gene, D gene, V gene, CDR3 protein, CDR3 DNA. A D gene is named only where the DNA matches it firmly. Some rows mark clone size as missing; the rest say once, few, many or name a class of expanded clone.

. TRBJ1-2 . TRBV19 CASADSRSRGYTF TGTGCCAGTGCGGACAGCCGTAGCCGGGGCTACACCTTC
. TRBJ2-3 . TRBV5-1 CASSLGVTRGTDTQYF TGCGCCAGCAGCTTGGGAGTGACCAGGGGCACAGATACGCAGTATTTT
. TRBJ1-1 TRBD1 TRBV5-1 CASSYWTGPGLNTEAFF TGCGCCAGCAGCTATTGGACAGGGCCTGGGCTGAACACTGAAGCTTTCTTT
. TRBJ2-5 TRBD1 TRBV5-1 CASSLVPQGVSQETQYF TGCGCCAGCAGCTTGGTCCCCCAGGGGGTGAGCCAAGAGACCCAGTACTTC
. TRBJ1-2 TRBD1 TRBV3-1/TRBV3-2 CASSPRQGRGNYGYTF TGTGCCAGCAGCCCCCGACAGGGAAGGGGGAACTATGGCTACACCTTC
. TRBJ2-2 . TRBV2 CASSGLQGDTGELFF TGTGCCAGCAGTGGGTTACAGGGAGACACCGGGGAGCTGTTTTTT
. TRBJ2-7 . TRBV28 CASSSTLESLLYEQYF TGTGCCAGCAGTTCCACTCTCGAATCACTCCTCTACGAGCAGTACTTC
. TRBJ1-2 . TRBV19 CASRDSGYTF TGTGCCAGTCGGGACTCTGGCTACACCTTC
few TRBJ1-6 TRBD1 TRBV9 CASSVGTGGVGSPLHF TGTGCCAGCAGCGTAGGGACAGGGGGCGTTGGTTCACCCCTCCACTTT
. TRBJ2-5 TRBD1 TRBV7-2 CASSPRDRSKGAETQYF TGTGCCAGCAGCCCACGGGACAGGTCTAAGGGGGCAGAGACCCAGTACTTC
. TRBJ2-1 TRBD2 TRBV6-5 CASRRTGGLNEQFF TGTGCCAGCAGAAGAACGGGGGGGCTCAATGAGCAGTTCTTC
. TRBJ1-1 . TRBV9 CASSVGQGIITEAFF TGTGCCAGCAGCGTAGGGCAGGGGATTATCACTGAAGCTTTCTTT
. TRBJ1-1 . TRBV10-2 CASRTAEDYTEAFF TGCGCCAGCCGGACTGCGGAGGATTACACTGAAGCTTTCTTT
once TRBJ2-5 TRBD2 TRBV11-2 CASSSGGGWETQYF TGTGCCAGCTCCAGCGGGGGAGGTTGGGAGACCCAGTACTTC
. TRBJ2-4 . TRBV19 CASSILKLAKNIQYF TGTGCCAGTAGTATCCTCAAACTAGCCAAAAACATTCAGTACTTC
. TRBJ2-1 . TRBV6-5 CATNTRVRNEQFF TGTGCCACGAACACTAGGGTGCGGAATGAGCAGTTCTTC
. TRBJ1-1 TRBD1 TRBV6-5 CASSYSTGELNTEAFF TGTGCCAGCAGTTACTCGACAGGGGAGTTGAACACTGAAGCTTTCTTT
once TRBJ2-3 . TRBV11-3 CASSLAGSTDTQYF TGTGCCAGCAGCTTAGCGGGGTCCACAGATACGCAGTATTTT
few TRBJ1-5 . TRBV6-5 CASRRSNQPQHF TGTGCCAGCAGGAGGTCAAATCAGCCCCAGCATTTT
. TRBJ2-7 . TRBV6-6 CASMSEYEQYF TGTGCCAGCATGTCAGAATACGAGCAGTACTTC
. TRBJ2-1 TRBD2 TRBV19 CASSFLVGLDAYNEQFF TGTGCCAGTAGTTTCCTGGTGGGACTAGATGCCTACAATGAGCAGTTCTTC
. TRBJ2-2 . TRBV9 CASSVDAGQRNTGELFF TGTGCCAGCAGCGTAGATGCGGGACAGAGGAACACCGGGGAGCTGTTTTTT
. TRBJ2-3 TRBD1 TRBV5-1 CASSGQGSTDTQYF TGCGCCAGCAGCGGACAGGGGTCCACAGATACGCAGTATTTT
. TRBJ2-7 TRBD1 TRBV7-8 CASSARGQIYEQYF TGTGCCAGCAGCGCAAGGGGACAGATCTACGAGCAGTACTTC
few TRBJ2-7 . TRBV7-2 CASSSDYEASYEQYF TGTGCCAGCAGCTCCGACTATGAGGCTAGCTACGAGCAGTACTTC
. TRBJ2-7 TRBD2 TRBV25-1 CASSGTSGGPDEQYF TGTGCCAGCAGTGGGACTAGCGGGGGGCCGGACGAGCAGTACTTC
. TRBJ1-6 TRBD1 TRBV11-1 CASSLGTGQSLHF TGTGCCAGCAGCTTAGGGACAGGTCAGTCCCTCCACTTT
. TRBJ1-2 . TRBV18 CASSPYNAQGNGYTF TGTGCCAGCTCACCCTATAACGCCCAGGGTAACGGCTACACCTTC
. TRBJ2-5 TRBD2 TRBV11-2 CASSPGGGDQETQYF TGTGCCAGCAGCCCGGGGGGAGGAGATCAAGAGACCCAGTACTTC
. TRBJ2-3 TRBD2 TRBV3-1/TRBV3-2 CASSLASGSRTDTQYF TGTGCCAGCAGCTTAGCTAGCGGGTCCCGCACAGATACGCAGTATTTT
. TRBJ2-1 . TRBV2 CASSGHSPYNEQFF TGTGCCAGCAGTGGACATTCCCCCTACAATGAGCAGTTCTTC
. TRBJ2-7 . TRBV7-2 CASSFDRLSYEQYF TGTGCCAGCAGCTTCGACAGGCTCTCCTACGAGCAGTACTTC
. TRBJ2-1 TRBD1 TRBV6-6 CASNLGQGGYNEQFF TGTGCCAGCAACTTAGGACAGGGTGGCTACAATGAGCAGTTCTTC
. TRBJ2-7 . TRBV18 CASSPGGPIVYEQYF TGTGCCAGCTCACCCGGAGGACCGATAGTCTACGAGCAGTACTTC
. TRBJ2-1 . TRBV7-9 CASSGDYNEQFF TGTGCCAGTTCTGGAGACTACAATGAGCAGTTCTTC
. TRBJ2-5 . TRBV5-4 CASSLVSQETQYF TGTGCCAGCAGCTTGGTTAGCCAAGAGACCCAGTACTTC
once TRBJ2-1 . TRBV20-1 CSASAGYEQFF TGCAGTGCTAGTGCGGGGTATGAGCAGTTCTTC